This entry features one T cell receptor (beta chain) sequence. Its antigen is undetermined. The source of the sample is a study of cytomegalovirus exposure and HLA in healthy donors. Study conclusions and caveats: It was reported in a later analysis that an Asian-associated ancestry cluster showed fewer N-insertions than the roughly 670-donor mean.

The CDR3 totals 13 residues. Germline assignment: CDR1 GTSNPN and CDR2 SVGIG (reference sequence). V was clipped by 2 bases and J by 0 bases, with 7 bases between them. 13 Jbeta primers and 60 Vbeta primers were used for the PCR. Sequencing was performed with immunoSEQ multiplex PCR; in TCRdb, only in-frame clones are kept and a portion is missing. The sample has hundreds of thousands of clones, roughly 78% seen once; the top ten hold approximately 0.47%. The sequence derives from a boy younger than 18 in good health and CMV-seronegative. The chain carries TRBV30 and TRBJ1-2, with D uncertain. Specimen: PBMCs. This chain's CDR3 is CAWSWEANYGYTF. In DNA, the CDR3 is TGTGCCTGGAGTTGGGAGGCTAACTATGGCTACACCTTC.